A single sample is the source of the 28 T cell receptor beta chains below, sequenced in a study of blood T cell repertoires in COVID-19. Method: immunoSEQ multiplex PCR; TCRdb's copy keeps in-frame clones and lacks some. This table has fewer than 400,000 clones, over 80% appearing once. Sequences were obtained from PBMCs or T cells enriched from blood (not recorded which). Every receptor here comes from a man aged 25-40 years who had recovered from COVID-19.

This chain links TRBV3-1 (or the pseudogene TRBV3-2) with TRBJ1-1; D is unresolved. With 1 base removed from V and 3 bases from J, the gap between germline ends came to 6 bases. The CDR3 has 13 residues. Germline CDR1 is LGHDT and CDR2 is YNNKEL (reference sequence). In DNA form, the CDR3 reads TGTGCCAGCAGCCAAGGCACTTACACTGAAGCTTTCTTT. Protein product: CASSQGTYTEAFF.

The chain links TRBV9 to TRBJ1-2; no definite D call. The V gene lost 4 bases and the J gene lost 0 bases, with 13 bases spanning the gap. Germline CDR1 reads SGDLS; CDR2 reads YYNGEE. The length of the CDR3 is 15 residues. CDR3 nucleotide sequence: TGTGCCAGCAGCCCGTCGGGAAGCCCTAACTATGGCTACACCTTC. Translating it yields CASSPSGSPNYGYTF.

The chain has TRBV20-1 and TRBJ1-2, with D possibly TRBD1 on 6 matching bases. Germline CDR1 DFQATT, CDR2 SNEGSKA (reference sequence). The CDR3 has 11 residues. As DNA, the CDR3 is TGCAGCCCACTGGGGGCGAGCGGCTACACCTTC. Amino acid sequence: CSPLGASGYTF.

CDR3 DNA: TGTGCCAGCAGTTGGGGACTAGCGGGCACAGATACGCAGTATTTT. Translated: CASSWGLAGTDTQYF. This chain joins TRBV28 and TRBJ2-3, with 11 bases lining up with TRBD2. CDR1 and CDR2 (germline): MDHEN, SYDVKM. The CDR3 has 15 residues. V dropped 4 bases and J dropped 1; count of bases not matched to a gene: 1.

The chain links TRBV3-1 (or the pseudogene TRBV3-2) to TRBJ1-5; no clear D. The CDR3 is made up of 13 amino acids. Trimming shortened V by 0 bases and J by 5 bases, and 5 bases separated the two germline ends. CDR1 is LGHDT, CDR2 YNNKEL, per germline (reference sequence). The CDR3 DNA follows: TGTGCCAGCAGCCAAGAGTTCGATCAGCCCCAGCATTTT. Translated: CASSQEFDQPQHF.

The chain employs TRBV24-1 and TRBJ2-1, with 9 bases lining up with TRBD1. This CDR3 region has 15 residues. CDR1 and CDR2 from the germline V gene are KGHDR and SFDVKD. V lost 6 bases, J lost 6 bases, and 8 bases stayed unmatched. This chain's CDR3 is CATSPPGTGLNEQFF. The CDR3 coding sequence is TGTGCCACCAGTCCCCCCGGGACAGGGCTCAATGAGCAGTTCTTC.

DNA for the CDR3: TGTGCCAGCAGCTTGGACACGAACTCCTACGAGCAGTACTTC. Residues: CASSLDTNSYEQYF. This chain joins TRBV7-9 and TRBJ2-7, with TRBD1 as a possible D gene (5 bases). V was cut by 3 bases and J by 0 bases, with 9 bases left in between. Looked up from germline, CDR1 is SEHNR and CDR2 is FQNEAQ (reference sequence). CDR3 length equals 14 residues.

The chain has TRBV28 and TRBJ1-4; perhaps TRBD1 as D (5 bases). The CDR3 runs to 14 residues. The germline gives CDR1 MDHEN, CDR2 SYDVKM. Trimming stripped 3 bases from V and 5 bases from J, with 10 bases between. The CDR3 DNA sequence: TGTGCCAGCAGTTTGGAGGGGCTCAATGAAAAACTGTTTTTT. This translates into CASSLEGLNEKLFF.

The chain uses TRBV5-1 and TRBJ2-5, with TRBD1 matching 8 bases. Germline lookup yields CDR1 SGHRS and CDR2 YFSETQ. The J segment lost 5 bases and the V segment lost 4 bases, leaving 10 bases of the junction unmatched. The CDR3 contains 15 residues. CDR3 DNA sequence: TGCGCCAGCAGCCCACAGGGGGTCGCCCTGGAGACCCAGTACTTC. Translating gives CASSPQGVALETQYF.

CDR3 amino acids: CASSDQGETQYF. In DNA, the CDR3 is TGTGCCAGCAGTGACCAGGGAGAGACCCAGTACTTC. The chain is built from TRBV2 and TRBJ2-5; perhaps TRBD1 as D (5 bases). Trimming removed 3 bases at V and 4 bases at J, with 6 bases between. Germline V CDR1 and CDR2: SNHLY, FYNNEI. The CDR3 has 12 amino acids.

This chain links TRBV19 with TRBJ2-2, with D maybe TRBD1 (5 bases). The CDR3 covers 19 residues. V lost 0 bases to trimming and J lost 0 bases, with 17 bases between them. The germline CDR1 and CDR2 sequences are LNHDA and SQIVND (reference sequence). CDR3 nucleotides: TGTGCCAGTAGTATAGATAGGCAGCTAAAGGGGTCGAACACCGGGGAGCTGTTTTTT. It encodes CASSIDRQLKGSNTGELFF.

The chain links TRBV28 to TRBJ2-3, with D possibly TRBD2 on 5 matching bases. Trimming stripped 3 bases from V and 1 base from J, with 8 bases between. Germline V gene sequence: CDR1 MDHEN, CDR2 SYDVKM. The CDR3 extends over 14 amino acids. The CDR3, as DNA: TGTGCCAGCAGTTTGCGGGCCCGCACAGATACGCAGTATTTT. It translates to CASSLRARTDTQYF. The variable domain in full, with the rest retrieved from reference TRBV28 and TRBJ2-3, is DVKVTQSSRYLVKRTGEKVFLECVQDMDHENMFWYRQDPGLGLRLIYFSYDVKMKEKGDIPEGYSVSREKKERFSLILESASTNQTSMYLCASSLRARTDTQYFGPGTRLTVL.

The gene calls are TRBV5-4 and TRBJ1-6; D remains unclear. This CDR3 spans 12 amino acids. Between the trimmed V and J ends, which lost 0 bases and 13 bases, there was a span of 8 bases. The V gene's germline CDR1 is SGHNT and CDR2 YYREEE (reference sequence). This CDR3 is CASSLESTPLHF. The CDR3 DNA is TGTGCCAGCAGCTTGGAATCTACGCCCCTCCACTTT.

V usage is TRBV5-1 and J usage is TRBJ1-1; a possible D gene is TRBD1 (5 bases). Germline V gene lookup returns CDR1 SGHRS and CDR2 YFSETQ. CDR3 length: 14 amino acids. V shed 4 bases and J shed 2 bases, with 12 bases lying between them. This chain's CDR3 is CASSLERGNTEAFF. CDR3 DNA: TGCGCCAGCAGCCTCGAAAGGGGAAACACTGAAGCTTTCTTT. Full variable domain (outside the CDR3, taken from reference TRBV5-1 and TRBJ1-1): KAGVTQTPRYLIKTRGQQVTLSCSPISGHRSVSWYQQTPGQGLQFLFEYFSETQRNKGNFPGRFSGRQFSNSRSEMNVSTLELGDSALYLCASSLERGNTEAFFGQGTRLTVV.

This clone was detected only a few times. V is TRBV30 and J is TRBJ1-3, with D uncertain. Germline V gives CDR1 GTSNPN, CDR2 SVGIG (reference sequence). The CDR3 totals 13 residues. The V gene lost 8 bases and the J gene lost 0 bases, with 11 bases spanning the gap. For the CDR3, the DNA is TGTGCCGAGGGTTCTCTCTCTGGAAACACCATATATTTT. Translated: CAEGSLSGNTIYF.

The rearrangement joins TRBV7-8 to TRBJ2-1, with 13 bases lining up with TRBD2. This CDR3 region has 20 residues. CDR1 and CDR2 (germline): SGHVS, FQNEAQ. V shed 1 base and J 4 bases; nucleotides not matched to a gene: 13. The CDR3 is CASSLGGLAGILSIYNEQFF. CDR3 sequence (DNA): TGTGCCAGCAGCTTAGGGGGACTAGCGGGGATCTTATCAATTTACAATGAGCAGTTCTTC.

The gene calls are TRBV7-2 and TRBJ2-7, with a possible D match to TRBD1 (5 bases). The CDR3 contains 13 residues. V dropped 1 base and J dropped 5 bases, with 9 bases sitting between them. Germline V gene lookup returns CDR1 SGHTA and CDR2 FQGNSA. The CDR3 region is CASSLVSGHEQYF. CDR3 in DNA: TGTGCCAGCAGCTTAGTTTCAGGGCACGAGCAGTACTTC.

V and J are TRBV6-5 and TRBJ1-6; D not resolved. The CDR3 contains 14 residues. The V gene's germline CDR1 is MNHEY and CDR2 SVGAGI. Trimming stripped 5 bases from V and 7 bases from J, with 12 bases between. The CDR3 loop reads CASSRRTRNSPLHF. The CDR3, as DNA: TGTGCCAGCAGTCGGCGGACTCGAAATTCACCCCTCCACTTT.

The chain links TRBV2 to TRBJ2-5; D is ambiguous. Trimming removed 7 bases from V and 1 base from J, with 4 bases in between. The CDR3 loop spans 11 amino acids. CDR1 is SNHLY, CDR2 FYNNEI, per germline. The CDR3 spells CASTIQETQYF. The CDR3 DNA is TGTGCCAGCACCATCCAAGAGACCCAGTACTTC. Combining the CDR3 with reference TRBV2 and TRBJ2-5 gives the whole variable domain EPEVTQTPSHQVTQMGQEVILRCVPISNHLYFYWYRQILGQKVEFLVSFYNNEISEKSEIFDDQFSVERPDGSNFTLKIRSTKLEDSAMYFCASTIQETQYFGPGTRLLVL.

This clone appeared a single time. The chain recombines TRBV7-6 with TRBJ2-5; 8 bases are a match to TRBD2. Losses at the gene ends were 3 bases for V and 4 bases for J; bases not matched to a gene: 19. The length of the CDR3 is 19 residues. Germline V gene data show CDR1 as SGHVS and CDR2 as FNYEAQ. CDR3 DNA: TGTGCCAGCAGCTTCGTGCCCTCATTGACGGGGGGGCCCGGAGAGACCCAGTACTTC. It yields the protein CASSFVPSLTGGPGETQYF.

The V call is TRBV18, the J call TRBJ2-7, with TRBD2 as a possible D gene (5 bases). This CDR3 has 15 residues. In germline, CDR1 is KGHSH, CDR2 LQKENI. Trimming removed 6 bases at V and 5 bases at J, with 20 bases between. CDR3 region: CASSPYIEGRDEQYF. The CDR3, as DNA: TGTGCCAGCTCCCCGTACATAGAGGGTCGGGACGAGCAGTACTTC.

This chain uses TRBV5-1 with TRBJ2-3, with D possibly being TRBD1 (5 bases). The CDR3 has 16 amino acids. Trimming pared 2 bases from V and 6 bases from J, leaving 19 bases between. Germline CDR1 SGHRS, CDR2 YFSETQ. CDR3 bases: TGCGCCAGCAGCTTTAACCGAGGCCTCAAGGGGGATACGCAGTATTTT. Residues: CASSFNRGLKGDTQYF. Full variable domain (outside the CDR3, taken from reference TRBV5-1 and TRBJ2-3): KAGVTQTPRYLIKTRGQQVTLSCSPISGHRSVSWYQQTPGQGLQFLFEYFSETQRNKGNFPGRFSGRQFSNSRSEMNVSTLELGDSALYLCASSFNRGLKGDTQYFGPGTRLTVL.

This clone has only a few counts. This chain links TRBV6-5 with TRBJ1-6; 9 bases are a match to TRBD1. The CDR3 contains 15 residues. V lost 0 bases, J lost 10 bases, and 4 bases stayed unmatched. Germline CDR1 is MNHEY and CDR2 is SVGAGI. CDR3 bases: TGTGCCAGCAGTTACTCGGGACAGGGAGGCTCACCCCTCCACTTT. Residues: CASSYSGQGGSPLHF.

The CDR3 is CASSTLADTLTGELFF. CDR3 sequence (DNA): TGTGCCAGCAGCACCCTAGCGGATACTCTTACCGGGGAGCTGTTTTTT. The chain is built from TRBV9 and TRBJ2-2; 7 bases are shared with TRBD2. V dropped 4 bases and J dropped 5; count of bases not matched to a gene: 11. Per the germline V gene, CDR1 is SGDLS and CDR2 is YYNGEE. This CDR3 spans 16 amino acids.

The J gene is TRBJ1-5, the V gene TRBV4-2; 7 bases line up with TRBD1. The V gene end was trimmed by 0 bases and the J gene end by 2 bases; junction bases not matched to a gene: 7. The CDR3 is made up of 17 amino acids. Per the germline V gene, CDR1 is LGHNA and CDR2 is YNFKEQ. CDR3 amino acids: CASSQEPIGTGNQPQHF. The CDR3 DNA follows: TGTGCCAGCAGCCAAGAACCGATTGGGACAGGCAATCAGCCCCAGCATTTT.

The chain joins TRBV5-1 to TRBJ2-5; TRBD1 matches at 9 bases. CDR3 size: 15 residues. CDR1 SGHRS and CDR2 YFSETQ come from the germline V gene. Trimming cost V 0 bases and J 5 bases; bases outside gene matches: 5. DNA of the CDR3: TGCGCCAGCAGCTTGGCGGGGACAGGGTCGGAGACCCAGTACTTC. Encoded protein: CASSLAGTGSETQYF. Based on the CDR3 plus reference TRBV5-1 and TRBJ2-5, the full variable domain is KAGVTQTPRYLIKTRGQQVTLSCSPISGHRSVSWYQQTPGQGLQFLFEYFSETQRNKGNFPGRFSGRQFSNSRSEMNVSTLELGDSALYLCASSLAGTGSETQYFGPGTRLLVL.

The V call is TRBV9, the J call TRBJ2-7, with D unresolved. Germline V CDR1 and CDR2: SGDLS, YYNGEE. Trimming removed 0 bases at V and 4 bases at J, with 11 bases between. This CDR3 region has 14 residues. For the CDR3, the DNA is TGTGCCAGCAGCGTAGGAGACATAATATACGAGCAGTACTTC. Translating gives CASSVGDIIYEQYF.

About this clone itself: One end of the junction does not line up with germline, which may come from a read error. The chain links TRBV24-1 to TRBJ1-1, with TRBD1 as a possible D gene (5 bases). The CDR3 has 11 residues. In germline, CDR1 is KGHDR, CDR2 SFDVKD. The CDR3 sequence is CATSDRGRYLF. CDR3 in DNA: TGTGCCACCAGTGACCGGGGGAGGTACCTGTTT.